A single sample is the source of the 20 T cell receptor beta chains below, sequenced in a study of siplizumab effects on memory and regulatory T cells. Clones were sequenced by immunoSEQ multiplex PCR, and TCRdb holds only the in-frame ones, with some missing. In the table there are about 120,000 clones, approximately 92% of which are singletons. The specimen sequenced was non-Treg CD4+ T cells sorted from blood. The receptors originated from a human donor in good health.

This sequence joins TRBV6-1 and TRBJ2-3; D is uncertain. The CDR3 covers 15 residues. Per germline, CDR1 MNHNS and CDR2 SASEGT. Trimming stripped 1 base from V and 0 bases from J, with 8 bases between. CDR3 region: CASSEVLASTDTQYF. CDR3 in DNA: TGTGCCAGCAGTGAAGTCCTGGCTAGCACAGATACGCAGTATTTT.

The V and J genes are TRBV28 and TRBJ2-7; D unresolved. The ends were cut back, 4 bases at V and 2 bases at J, with 12 bases in the middle. The CDR3 contains 14 residues. Germline values: CDR1 MDHEN, CDR2 SYDVKM. The CDR3 DNA is TGTGCCAGCAGTTCCTCTGAACGGACCTACGAGCAGTACTTC. It specifies CASSSSERTYEQYF.

V usage is TRBV28 and J usage is TRBJ2-3; D is unresolved. This CDR3 is built from 14 residues. The V gene's germline CDR1 is MDHEN and CDR2 SYDVKM. V shed 2 bases and J shed 0 bases, with 6 bases lying between them. CDR3 loop: CASSLAGSTDTQYF. The CDR3 DNA reads as TGTGCCAGCAGTTTAGCCGGCAGCACAGATACGCAGTATTTT.

This rearrangement joins TRBV5-1 to TRBJ2-1; TRBD2 agrees at 9 bases. Germline CDR1 is SGHRS and CDR2 is YFSETQ. CDR3 size: 15 residues. The V and J ends lost 1 base and 4 bases, in that order; junction bases with no gene match: 3. The CDR3 sequence is CASSLSGGMYNEQFF. The CDR3 DNA is TGCGCCAGCAGCTTGAGCGGGGGGATGTACAATGAGCAGTTCTTC.

This rearrangement joins TRBV5-1 to TRBJ2-1; no reliable D call. This CDR3 contains 13 residues. V lost 0 bases, J lost 7 bases, and 8 bases lay in between. In germline, CDR1 is SGHRS, CDR2 YFSETQ. The CDR3 sequence is CASSLAGVNEQFF. CDR3 DNA: TGCGCCAGCAGCTTGGCCGGCGTGAATGAGCAGTTCTTC. The variable domain in full, completed from reference TRBV5-1 and TRBJ2-1, reads KAGVTQTPRYLIKTRGQQVTLSCSPISGHRSVSWYQQTPGQGLQFLFEYFSETQRNKGNFPGRFSGRQFSNSRSEMNVSTLELGDSALYLCASSLAGVNEQFFGPGTRLTVL.

This sequence joins TRBV30 and TRBJ2-3; 10 positions match TRBD2. The CDR3 sequence is 15 residues long. After removal of 3 bases from V and 4 bases from J, the junction contained 7 bases not matched to a gene. The germline V gene encodes CDR1 GTSNPN and CDR2 SVGIG (reference sequence). CDR3 residues: CAWSKVAGGSDTQYF. DNA of the CDR3: TGTGCCTGGAGCAAAGTAGCGGGGGGTTCAGATACGCAGTATTTT.

The chain couples TRBV7-9 to TRBJ2-6; TRBD2 is a possible D gene (5 bases). Germline-derived CDR1 and CDR2 are SEHNR and FQNEAQ (reference sequence). The CDR3 covers 15 residues. Trimming took off 3 bases at V and 6 bases at J, with 12 bases between the two ends. CDR3 amino acids: CASSLEAGVANVLTF. CDR3 sequence (DNA): TGTGCCAGCAGCTTGGAGGCGGGTGTGGCCAACGTCCTGACTTTC.

This sequence joins TRBV15 and TRBJ1-1; tentatively, D is TRBD1 (5 bases). CDR1 LNHNV and CDR2 YYDKDF come from the germline V gene (reference sequence). With 5 bases removed from V and 10 bases from J, the gap between germline ends came to 17 bases. The CDR3 spans 13 residues. The CDR3 sequence: CATSSTAANPAFF. CDR3 nucleotides: TGTGCCACCAGCTCGACAGCCGCTAATCCAGCTTTCTTT.

V usage is TRBV28 and J usage is TRBJ1-2; D ambiguous. CDR3 length equals 14 residues. V was pared by 3 bases and J by 2 bases, with 10 bases between. Germline CDR1 MDHEN, CDR2 SYDVKM. The CDR3 protein is CASSLQLFNYGYTF. CDR3 nucleotides: TGTGCCAGCAGTTTGCAACTTTTCAACTATGGCTACACCTTC.

V and J are TRBV6-1 and TRBJ1-1; 7 bases agree with TRBD1. V dropped 10 bases and J dropped 1; count of bases not matched to a gene: 6. This CDR3 is built from 13 residues. Looked up from germline, CDR1 is MNHNS and CDR2 is SASEGT. The CDR3: CATQGTENTEAFF. In nucleotides, the CDR3 is TGTGCCACCCAAGGGACAGAGAACACTGAAGCTTTCTTT.

To note about this clone: The same CDR3 also results from other DNA sequences found in this sample. The gene calls are TRBV19 and TRBJ2-2; no reliable D call. The V and J ends lost 3 bases and 2 bases respectively, with 7 bases between them. The CDR3 loop spans 14 amino acids. Germline V gene lookup returns CDR1 LNHDA and CDR2 SQIVND (reference sequence). The CDR3 region is CASSIGPNTGELFF. DNA of the CDR3: TGTGCCAGTAGTATCGGACCAAACACCGGGGAGCTGTTTTTT.

The CDR3 loop is CASSKQGRLETQYF. Here the CDR3 DNA reads TGTGCCAGCAGCAAACAGGGACGGTTAGAGACCCAGTACTTC. The rearrangement uses TRBV13 and TRBJ2-5; perhaps TRBD1 as D (6 bases). Germline assignment: CDR1 PRHDT and CDR2 FYEKMQ (reference sequence). The CDR3 is 14 residues long. V was pared by 5 bases and J by 4 bases, with 14 bases between. Looking up the rest from reference TRBV13 and TRBJ2-5 gives the full variable domain: AAGVIQSPRHLIKEKRETATLKCYPIPRHDTVYWYQQGPGQDPQFLISFYEKMQSDKGSIPDRFSAQQFSDYHSELNMSSLELGDSALYFCASSKQGRLETQYFGPGTRLLVL.

Regarding this clone: In the same sample, other DNA sequences code for this CDR3. The chain recombines TRBV4-3 with TRBJ1-2; 7 bases map to TRBD1. The CDR3 totals 17 residues. Looked up from germline, CDR1 is LGHNA and CDR2 is YSLEER. The V and J ends lost 0 bases and 6 bases, in that order; junction bases with no gene match: 13. CDR3 coding DNA: TGCGCCAGCAGCCAAGAAGTCGGACAGGCGAGAACCAATGGCTACACCTTC. Encoded protein: CASSQEVGQARTNGYTF.

CDR3 protein: CAWTPGRKGQPQHF. The DNA of the CDR3 is TGTGCCTGGACCCCGGGACGGAAGGGCCAGCCCCAGCATTTT. V is TRBV30 and J is TRBJ1-5; tentatively, D is TRBD1 (5 bases). V lost 4 bases and J lost 7, with 17 bases in between. Germline CDR1 reads GTSNPN; CDR2 reads SVGIG (reference sequence). The CDR3 loop spans 14 amino acids. The full variable domain, completed using reference TRBV30 and TRBJ1-5, is SQTIHQWPATLVQPVGSPLSLECTVEGTSNPNLYWYRQAAGRGLQLLFYSVGIGQISSEVPQNLSASRPQDRQFILSSKKLLLSDSGFYLCAWTPGRKGQPQHFGDGTRLSIL.

The chain recombines TRBV7-9 with TRBJ1-1; D unclear. CDR3 length equals 12 residues. Germline lookup yields CDR1 SEHNR and CDR2 FQNEAQ (reference sequence). Trimming stripped 4 bases from V and 3 bases from J, with 6 bases between. This CDR3 is CASSSRDTEAFF. The CDR3 DNA reads as TGTGCCAGCAGCTCCCGGGACACTGAAGCTTTCTTT.

The CDR3 DNA reads TGTGCCAGCAGCTTAGACAGGGGTCCAGTCTCCTACGAGCAGTACTTC. This sequence encodes CASSLDRGPVSYEQYF. The V gene is TRBV5-4, the J gene TRBJ2-7, with TRBD1 matching over 8 bases. In germline, CDR1 is SGHNT, CDR2 YYREEE (reference sequence). V dropped 2 bases and J dropped 0; count of bases not matched to a gene: 7. The CDR3 spans 16 residues.

This clone was detected only once. The chain recombines TRBV21-1 with TRBJ1-2. TRBV21-1 has pseudogene status. CDR3 length equals 11 residues. For the CDR3, the DNA is TGTGCCAGGACTAACCGCTATGGCTACACCTTC. Translated: CARTNRYGYTF.

This chain joins TRBV2 and TRBJ1-2, with 7 bases identical to TRBD1. Looked up from germline, CDR1 is SNHLY and CDR2 is FYNNEI. Losses at the gene ends were 6 bases for V and 4 bases for J; bases not matched to a gene: 5. The CDR3 loop spans 13 amino acids. CDR3 amino acids: CASSNRGLYGYTF. Here the CDR3 DNA reads TGTGCCAGCAGCAACAGGGGACTCTATGGCTACACCTTC.

The chain links TRBV30 to TRBJ1-3; D not resolved. CDR1 is GTSNPN and CDR2 is SVGIG in the germline V gene (reference sequence). V was cut by 4 bases and J by 6 bases, with 13 bases left in between. This CDR3 is 13 amino acids long. In nucleotides, the CDR3 is TGTGCCTGGAATGCGTACTACCTAAACACCATATATTTT. Translated: CAWNAYYLNTIYF. Drawing the rest from reference TRBV30 and TRBJ1-3, the complete variable domain is SQTIHQWPATLVQPVGSPLSLECTVEGTSNPNLYWYRQAAGRGLQLLFYSVGIGQISSEVPQNLSASRPQDRQFILSSKKLLLSDSGFYLCAWNAYYLNTIYFGEGSWLTVV.

The CDR3 sequence is CASSMLAGGQNQETQYF. The CDR3 DNA is TGTGCCAGCAGCATGCTAGCGGGAGGACAGAACCAAGAGACCCAGTACTTC. The chain combines TRBV7-2 with TRBJ2-5, with TRBD2 identical over 11 bases. The CDR3 spans 17 residues. Germline V gene sequence: CDR1 SGHTA, CDR2 FQGNSA. J gave up 0 bases and V 5 bases, and 8 bases lay outside the gene matches. Full variable domain (missing parts from reference TRBV7-2 and TRBJ2-5): GAGVSQSPSNKVTEKGKDVELRCDPISGHTALYWYRQSLGQGLEFLIYFQGNSAPDKSGLPSDRFSAERTGGSVSTLTIQRTQQEDSAVYLCASSMLAGGQNQETQYFGPGTRLLVL.